This T cell receptor (beta chain) was found in a study of T cell responses to AZD1222 COVID-19 vaccine. A note on this clone: Its antigen is undetermined.

Using immunoSEQ multiplex PCR, the repertoire was profiled, and TCRdb retains in-frame clones only, with some absent. This table holds 50,000 to 55,000 clones, approximately 84% found once. Findings and caveats of the study: Seropositive AZD1222 recipients at baseline numbered only 5 to 7. Possibly, clonal diversity was underestimated; donors were largely white British and included more females. Dominant CD4 TCR responses targeted spike regions 160-218 and 743-854.

V dropped 5 bases and J dropped 5; count of bases not matched to a gene: 14. This CDR3 contains 18 residues. The germline CDR1 and CDR2 sequences are LNHDA and SQIVND (reference sequence). Sample: peripheral blood, taken on day 0 of AZD1222 vaccination. This chain uses TRBV19 with TRBJ2-5; 13 bases are shared with TRBD2. This receptor was taken from an adult in good health. The chain's CDR3 is CASSPRLAGGRPYETQYF. CDR3 nucleotide sequence: TGTGCCAGTAGTCCCCGACTAGCGGGAGGCAGGCCTTATGAGACCCAGTACTTC.